One and the same sample provided the 27 T cell receptor beta chains below, sequenced in a study of T-cell memory formation after mild COVID-19. Via MiXCR, TCRdb re-called the 5' RACE reads, giving one row per CDR3 protein. The data show around 310,000 distinct CDR3 sequences, roughly 13% seen once. Sequences were obtained from PBMCs or a T cell subset sorted from them (not recorded which). These receptors were obtained from a man in his late teens or twenties who had mild COVID-19 (a few samples of this study predate the infection). Cell type and time point are not known.

This chain links TRBV24-1 with TRBJ2-1, with TRBD2 identical over 7 bases. The CDR3 sequence is 13 residues long. The V gene's germline CDR1 is KGHDR and CDR2 SFDVKD. V lost 7 bases, J lost 10 bases, and 9 bases stayed unmatched. CDR3 DNA sequence: TGTGCCACCAGGCCCGGGGGGTCTCAGGAGCAGTTCTTC. The encoded protein is CATRPGGSQEQFF.

This clonotype was counted ten times or more. This chain's CDR3 is CASSPGHNTEAFF. CDR3 in DNA: TGTGCCAGCAGCCCTGGCCACAACACTGAAGCTTTCTTT. The V and J genes are TRBV7-3 and TRBJ1-1; D unclear. CDR1 is SGHTA, CDR2 FQGTGA, per germline. Trimming took off 5 bases at V and 2 bases at J, with 9 bases between the two ends. The CDR3 runs to 13 residues.

The chain joins TRBV7-2 to TRBJ1-5, with TRBD1 matching over 9 bases. Per germline, CDR1 SGHTA and CDR2 FQGNSA. With 6 bases clipped from V and 6 bases from J, the junction kept 9 bases outside the gene matches. There are 15 residues in the CDR3. CDR3 residues: CASSLQGARGQPQHF. CDR3 nucleotides: TGTGCCAGCAGTTTACAGGGGGCGCGGGGTCAGCCCCAGCATTTT.

V and J are TRBV18 and TRBJ2-7; D remains unclear. There are 13 residues in the CDR3. The V gene lost 3 bases and the J gene lost 3 bases, with 9 bases spanning the gap. The V gene's germline CDR1 is KGHSH and CDR2 LQKENI. The CDR3 bases are TGTGCCAGCTCACCGCAGGACGGCTACGAGCAGTACGTC. Translating gives CASSPQDGYEQYV.

This clonotype was counted ten times or more. The chain joins TRBV27 to TRBJ2-5, with 12 bases matching TRBD2. Per germline, CDR1 MNHEY and CDR2 SMNVEV (reference sequence). Trimming took 3 bases from V and 4 from J; bases not matched to a gene: 3. This CDR3 is 15 amino acids long. CDR3 region: CASSFLAGGTETQYF. The CDR3 bases are TGTGCCAGCAGTTTTCTAGCGGGGGGGACAGAGACCCAGTACTTC.

Only a few counts were recorded for this clonotype. The J gene is TRBJ2-1, the V gene TRBV11-2; 8 bases align to TRBD2. This CDR3 comprises 17 residues. The V segment lost 0 bases and the J segment 0 bases; nucleotides outside the gene matches: 4. Germline CDR1 reads SGHAT; CDR2 reads FQNNGV. The DNA of the CDR3 is TGTGCCAGCAGCTTAGAAGCTAGCGGGTACTCCTACAATGAGCAGTTCTTC. It translates to CASSLEASGYSYNEQFF.

The rearrangement uses TRBV11-2 and TRBJ1-3; possible D gene TRBD1, 6 bases. The CDR3 length is 16 residues. V was pared by 3 bases and J by 6 bases, with 18 bases between. Germline V lookup: CDR1 SGHAT, CDR2 FQNNGV. The CDR3 DNA reads TGTGCCAGCAGCTTCACAGGGAAGTCGGCGGAAAACACCATATATTTT. Protein: CASSFTGKSAENTIYF.

This clonotype has a handful of counts. The J gene is TRBJ2-7, the V gene TRBV29-1; D is unclear. The germline CDR1 and CDR2 sequences are SQVTM and ANQGSEA. Trimming removed 4 bases at V and 7 bases at J, with 17 bases between. The CDR3 contains 13 residues. CDR3 amino acids: CSVVVQPSGEQYF. In nucleotides, the CDR3 is TGCAGCGTTGTCGTACAACCCTCTGGAGAGCAGTACTTC.

V usage is TRBV10-2 and J usage is TRBJ2-7; TRBD2 aligns across 7 bases. The CDR3 has 15 amino acids. J was trimmed by 0 bases and V by 6 bases; bases with no gene match: 8. The germline gives CDR1 WSHSY, CDR2 SAAADI. The CDR3 here is CASRGGAGISYEQYF. The CDR3 DNA sequence: TGCGCCAGCAGGGGGGGAGCGGGAATCTCCTACGAGCAGTACTTC.

The chain carries TRBV21-1 and TRBJ1-5; TRBD1, the D gene given by the table, was not confirmed from the DNA. TRBV21-1 constitutes a pseudogene. The CDR3 has 15 residues. CDR3 nucleotide sequence: TGTGCCAGCAGCAAAGCCGGGACCATAAATCAGCCCCAGCATTTT. This gives the protein CASSKAGTINQPQHF.

This rearrangement joins TRBV11-2 to TRBJ2-7; tentative D call: TRBD1 (6 bases). CDR1 is SGHAT, CDR2 FQNNGV, per germline. The CDR3 has 14 residues. The CDR3 nucleotides read TGTGCACAGGGCGAGCCAGAAAGCTCCTACGAGCAGTACTTC. The encoded protein is CAQGEPESSYEQYF.

This clonotype was seen a few times. This rearrangement joins TRBV4-1 to TRBJ1-4; D may be TRBD1 (6 bases). Per the germline V gene, CDR1 is MGHRA and CDR2 is YSYEKL. With 4 bases removed from V and 6 bases from J, the gap between germline ends came to 24 bases. The CDR3 length is 18 residues. As DNA, the CDR3 is TGCGCCAGCAGCCTCTCAACTCCGCGACAGGCTAGGGATGAAAAACTGTTTTTT. It codes for CASSLSTPRQARDEKLFF.

In this sample, this clonotype turned up a few times. The chain joins TRBV4-3 to TRBJ2-1; D is undetermined. The CDR3 runs 16 residues. V was shortened by 0 bases and J by 6 bases, with 15 bases between the two germline ends. The V gene's germline CDR1 is LGHNA and CDR2 YSLEER. The CDR3 spells CASSQDLDLSPNEQFF. CDR3 DNA: TGCGCCAGCAGCCAAGATCTTGACCTCTCCCCCAATGAGCAGTTCTTC.

This clonotype was seen a few times. The chain couples TRBV5-1 to TRBJ1-1, with TRBD1 matching over 8 bases. CDR3 size: 14 residues. Germline V gene lookup returns CDR1 SGHRS and CDR2 YFSETQ. V shed 1 base, J shed 4 bases, and the junction held 3 bases outside the gene matches. The CDR3 nucleotides are TGCGCCAGCAGCTTGACAGGGGGGAGCACTGAAGCTTTCTTT. Translating gives CASSLTGGSTEAFF.

The V call is TRBV12-5, the J call TRBJ1-1; D ambiguous. The V gene lost 1 base and the J gene lost 5 bases, with 8 bases spanning the gap. The germline gives CDR1 LGHNT, CDR2 FRNRAP. The CDR3 has 13 residues. The CDR3 spells CASGLDLDTEAFF. Here the CDR3 DNA reads TGTGCTAGTGGTTTGGATTTGGATACTGAAGCTTTCTTT.

In this sample, this clonotype turned up a few times. The rearrangement uses TRBV5-1 and TRBJ2-7; TRBD1 aligns across 7 bases. The CDR3 has 15 amino acids. V gave up 1 base and J gave up 3 bases; unmatched junction bases: 7. Germline lookup yields CDR1 SGHRS and CDR2 YFSETQ. This CDR3 reads CASSLTGTDLYEQYV. In nucleotides, the CDR3 is TGCGCCAGCAGCTTGACCGGGACAGACCTCTACGAGCAGTACGTC.

The table lists this clonotype with a few counts. The J gene is TRBJ2-1, the V gene TRBV11-1; 9 bases fit TRBD1. Germline lookup yields CDR1 SGHAT and CDR2 FQDESV (reference sequence). V gave up 5 bases and J gave up 10 bases; unmatched junction bases: 9. The CDR3 loop spans 14 amino acids. As DNA, the CDR3 is TGTGCCAGCAGCCCTCGGGACAGGGCTGGGGAGCAGTTCTTC. This codes for CASSPRDRAGEQFF.

The chain recombines TRBV7-9 with TRBJ2-5; D possibly corresponds to TRBD2 (5 bases). The CDR3 is made up of 14 amino acids. Germline V gene sequence: CDR1 SEHNR, CDR2 FQNEAQ (reference sequence). Trimming stripped 1 base from V and 0 bases from J, with 6 bases between. This CDR3 reads CASSLVRDQETQYF. The CDR3 DNA reads TGTGCCAGCAGCTTAGTGCGGGACCAAGAGACCCAGTACTTC.

The chain has TRBV6-2 or TRBV6-3 and TRBJ1-5, with 8 bases matching TRBD1. Germline V gene data show CDR1 as MNHEY and CDR2 as SVGEGT. This CDR3 has 15 residues. V shed 7 bases and J 2 bases; nucleotides not matched to a gene: 7. CDR3 nucleotide sequence: TGTGCCAGCACCCCGACAGGGGCGGGCAATCAGCCCCAGCATTTT. Protein: CASTPTGAGNQPQHF.

This clonotype was seen repeatedly, ten times or more. The rearrangement uses TRBV7-2 and TRBJ1-1; D is uncertain. CDR1 is SGHTA and CDR2 is FQGNSA in the germline V gene. V shed 2 bases and J shed 0 bases, with 1 base lying between them. The CDR3 consists of 12 residues. CDR3 amino acids: CASSLMNTEAFF. The CDR3 DNA reads as TGTGCCAGCAGCTTAATGAACACTGAAGCTTTCTTT.

In DNA, the CDR3 is TGTGCCAGCAGTCGGGGACCTAGCACAGATACGCAGTATTTT. Translated, it gives CASSRGPSTDTQYF. This rearrangement joins TRBV12-3 or TRBV12-4 to TRBJ2-3; D is tentatively TRBD1 or TRBD2 (5 bases each). Trimming cost V 5 bases and J 0 bases, with 9 bases left between them. The CDR3 covers 14 residues.

This chain joins TRBV7-8 and TRBJ1-2, with D possibly being TRBD1 (5 bases). CDR3 length: 14 residues. Germline CDR1 is SGHVS and CDR2 is FQNEAQ. V was pared by 4 bases and J by 1 base, with 10 bases between. CDR3 sequence (DNA): TGTGCCAGCAGCTGGGGACTGATTAACTATGGCTACACCTTC. Translated, it gives CASSWGLINYGYTF.

The J gene is TRBJ1-5, the V gene TRBV4-3; D is undetermined. Germline V gene sequence: CDR1 LGHNA, CDR2 YSLEER. The V end lost 4 bases, the J end lost 1 base, and 8 bases lay between the germline ends. This CDR3 has 14 amino acids. This CDR3 reads CASSLMESNQPQHF. In nucleotides, the CDR3 is TGCGCCAGCAGCCTAATGGAGAGCAATCAGCCCCAGCATTTT.

V and J are TRBV9 and TRBJ1-1, with D possibly matching TRBD1 (5 bases). The V gene lost 0 bases and the J gene lost 1 base, with 10 bases spanning the gap. The germline V gene encodes CDR1 SGDLS and CDR2 YYNGEE. This CDR3 is built from 15 residues. The CDR3 spells CASSVEQQENTEAFF. The CDR3 DNA reads TGTGCCAGCAGCGTAGAACAACAGGAGAACACTGAAGCTTTCTTT.

The gene calls are TRBV6-6 and TRBJ1-1, with a tentative D call TRBD1 (5 bases). The CDR3 has 13 amino acids. Deletions cut 7 bases from V and 4 bases from J, with 13 bases between. From germline, CDR1 is MNHNY and CDR2 SVGAGI (reference sequence). The CDR3 coding sequence is TGTGCCAGCACATCGGGACCGAGCACTGAAGCTTTCTTT. Residues: CASTSGPSTEAFF.

This clonotype turned up a few times. V and J are TRBV6-5 and TRBJ2-1, with TRBD2 as a possible D gene (5 bases). CDR1 is MNHEY and CDR2 is SVGAGI in the germline V gene. The V end was cut by 0 bases, the J end by 8 bases, with 8 bases between. The CDR3 loop spans 13 amino acids. CDR3 bases: TGTGCCAGCAGTTACTCGTTGCGGGATGAGCAGTTCTTC. Protein: CASSYSLRDEQFF.

This clonotype was counted between two and nine times. V and J are TRBV7-2 and TRBJ2-7; 7 bases fit TRBD2. This CDR3 has 15 residues. CDR1 is SGHTA, CDR2 FQGNSA, per germline. The junction had 9 bases not matched to a gene; V was cut back by 1 base and J by 6 bases. The CDR3 region is CASSLGPSWGGEQYF. The CDR3, as DNA: TGTGCCAGCAGCTTAGGCCCGTCGTGGGGGGGCGAGCAGTACTTC.